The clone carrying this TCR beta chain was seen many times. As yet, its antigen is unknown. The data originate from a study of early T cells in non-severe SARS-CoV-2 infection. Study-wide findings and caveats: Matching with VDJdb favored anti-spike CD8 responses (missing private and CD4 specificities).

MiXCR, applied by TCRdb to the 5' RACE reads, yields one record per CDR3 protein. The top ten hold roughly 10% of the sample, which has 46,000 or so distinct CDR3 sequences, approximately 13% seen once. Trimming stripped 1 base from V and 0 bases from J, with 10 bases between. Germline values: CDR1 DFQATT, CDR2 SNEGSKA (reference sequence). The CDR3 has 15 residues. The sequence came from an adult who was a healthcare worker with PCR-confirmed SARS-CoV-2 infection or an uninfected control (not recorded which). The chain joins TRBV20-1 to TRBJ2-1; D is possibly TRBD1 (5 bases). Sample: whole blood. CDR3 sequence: CSARGGRVSYNEQFF. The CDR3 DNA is TGCAGTGCTAGAGGGGGCAGGGTCTCCTACAATGAGCAGTTCTTC.